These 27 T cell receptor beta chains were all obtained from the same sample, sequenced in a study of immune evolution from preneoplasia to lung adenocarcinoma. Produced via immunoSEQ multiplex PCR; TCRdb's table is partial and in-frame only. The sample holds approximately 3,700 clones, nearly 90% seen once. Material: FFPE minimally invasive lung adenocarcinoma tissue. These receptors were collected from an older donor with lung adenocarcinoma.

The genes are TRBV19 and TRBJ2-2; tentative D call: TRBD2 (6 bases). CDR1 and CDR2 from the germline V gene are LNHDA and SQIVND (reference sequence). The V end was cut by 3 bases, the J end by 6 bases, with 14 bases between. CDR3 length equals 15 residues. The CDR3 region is CASSILADHPGELFF. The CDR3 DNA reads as TGTGCCAGTAGTATTTTAGCGGACCACCCCGGGGAGCTGTTTTTT.

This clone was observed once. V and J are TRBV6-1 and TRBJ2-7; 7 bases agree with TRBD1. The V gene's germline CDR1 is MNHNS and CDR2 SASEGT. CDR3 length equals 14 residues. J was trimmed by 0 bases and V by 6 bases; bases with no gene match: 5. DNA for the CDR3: TGTGCCAGCAGGGCGACAGGGACCTCCTACGAGCAGTACTTC. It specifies CASRATGTSYEQYF.

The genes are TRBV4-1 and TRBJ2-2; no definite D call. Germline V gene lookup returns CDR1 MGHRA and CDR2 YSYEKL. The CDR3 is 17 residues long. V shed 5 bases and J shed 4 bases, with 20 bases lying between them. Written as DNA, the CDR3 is TGCGCCAGCAGCGAGCAAGTAAGGAGTTGGAGCACCGGGGAGCTGTTTTTT. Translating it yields CASSEQVRSWSTGELFF.

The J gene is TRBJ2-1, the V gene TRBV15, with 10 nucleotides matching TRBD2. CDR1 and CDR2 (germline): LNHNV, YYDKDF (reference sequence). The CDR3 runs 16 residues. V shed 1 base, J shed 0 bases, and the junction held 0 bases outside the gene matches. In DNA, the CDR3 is TGTGCCACCAGCAGAGGACTAGCGGGCTCCTACAATGAGCAGTTCTTC. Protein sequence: CATSRGLAGSYNEQFF.

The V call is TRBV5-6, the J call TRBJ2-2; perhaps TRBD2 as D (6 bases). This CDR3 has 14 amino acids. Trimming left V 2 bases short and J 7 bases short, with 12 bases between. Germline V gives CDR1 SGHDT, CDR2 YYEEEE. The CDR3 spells CASSLGGYGGELFF. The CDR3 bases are TGTGCCAGCAGCTTAGGAGGGTATGGCGGGGAGCTGTTTTTT.

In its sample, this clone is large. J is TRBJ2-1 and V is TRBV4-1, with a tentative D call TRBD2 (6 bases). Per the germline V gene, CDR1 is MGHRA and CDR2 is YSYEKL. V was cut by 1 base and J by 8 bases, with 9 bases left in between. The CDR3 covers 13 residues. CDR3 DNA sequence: TGCGCCAGCAGCCAAGTTCCGGGAGATGAGCAGTTCTTC. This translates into CASSQVPGDEQFF.

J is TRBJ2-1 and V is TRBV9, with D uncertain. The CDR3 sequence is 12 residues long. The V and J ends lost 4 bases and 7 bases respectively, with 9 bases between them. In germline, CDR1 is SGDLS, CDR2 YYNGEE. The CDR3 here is CASSLGLNEQFF. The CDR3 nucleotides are TGTGCCAGCAGCCTAGGCCTTAATGAGCAGTTCTTC.

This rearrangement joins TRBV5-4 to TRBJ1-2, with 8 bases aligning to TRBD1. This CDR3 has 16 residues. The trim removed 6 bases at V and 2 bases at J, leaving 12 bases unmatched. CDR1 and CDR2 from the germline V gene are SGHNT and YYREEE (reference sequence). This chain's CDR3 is CASNPGGRGRNYGYTF. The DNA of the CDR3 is TGTGCCAGCAACCCCGGGGGCAGGGGGCGCAACTATGGCTACACCTTC. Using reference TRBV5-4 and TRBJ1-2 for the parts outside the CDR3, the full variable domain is ETGVTQSPTHLIKTRGQQVTLRCSSQSGHNTVSWYQQALGQGPQFIFQYYREEENGRGNFPPRFSGLQFPNYSSELNVNALELDDSALYLCASNPGGRGRNYGYTFGSGTRLTVV.

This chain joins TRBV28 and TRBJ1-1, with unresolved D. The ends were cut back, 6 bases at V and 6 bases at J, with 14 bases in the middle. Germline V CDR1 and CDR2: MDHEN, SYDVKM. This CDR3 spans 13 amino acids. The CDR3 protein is CASSRTNPAEAFF. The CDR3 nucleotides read TGTGCCAGCAGCCGGACCAACCCTGCTGAAGCTTTCTTT.

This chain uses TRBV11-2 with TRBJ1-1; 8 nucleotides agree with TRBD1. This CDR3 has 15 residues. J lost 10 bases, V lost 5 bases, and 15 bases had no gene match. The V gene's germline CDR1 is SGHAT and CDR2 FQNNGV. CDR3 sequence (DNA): TGTGCCAGCAGCGCCCGGGCAGGGACAGGTAGTTTAGCTTTCTTT. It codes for CASSARAGTGSLAFF.

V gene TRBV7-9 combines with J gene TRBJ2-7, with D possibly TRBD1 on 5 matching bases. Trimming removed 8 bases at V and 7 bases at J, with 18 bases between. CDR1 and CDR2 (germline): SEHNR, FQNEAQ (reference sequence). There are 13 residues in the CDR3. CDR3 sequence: CASQGQEFREQYF. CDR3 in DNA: TGTGCCAGCCAGGGTCAGGAGTTTCGGGAGCAGTACTTC.

The CDR3 is CASSQERGRDYGYTF. The CDR3 region has the DNA TGCGCCAGCAGCCAAGAGCGCGGACGGGACTATGGCTACACCTTC. V is TRBV4-3 and J is TRBJ1-2; D remains unclear. This CDR3 comprises 15 residues. V was trimmed by 0 bases and J by 3 bases, leaving 11 bases between them. Germline V gene sequence: CDR1 LGHNA, CDR2 YSLEER.

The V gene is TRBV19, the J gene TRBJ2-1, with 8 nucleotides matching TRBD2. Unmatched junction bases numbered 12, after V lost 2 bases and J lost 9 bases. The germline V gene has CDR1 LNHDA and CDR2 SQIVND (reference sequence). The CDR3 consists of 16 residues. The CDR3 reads CASSISPASGQGEQFF. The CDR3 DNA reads TGTGCCAGTAGTATAAGCCCGGCTAGCGGGCAGGGTGAGCAGTTCTTC. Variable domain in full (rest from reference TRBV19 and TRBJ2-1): DGGITQSPKYLFRKEGQNVTLSCEQNLNHDAMYWYRQDPGQGLRLIYYSQIVNDFQKGDIAEGYSVSREKKESFPLTVTSAQKNPTAFYLCASSISPASGQGEQFFGPGTRLTVL.

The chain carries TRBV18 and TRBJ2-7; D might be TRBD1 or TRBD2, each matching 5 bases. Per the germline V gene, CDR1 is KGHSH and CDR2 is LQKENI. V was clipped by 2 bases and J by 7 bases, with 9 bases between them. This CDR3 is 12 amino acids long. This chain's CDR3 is CASSPGREEQYF. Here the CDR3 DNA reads TGTGCCAGCTCACCAGGCAGGGAGGAGCAGTACTTC.

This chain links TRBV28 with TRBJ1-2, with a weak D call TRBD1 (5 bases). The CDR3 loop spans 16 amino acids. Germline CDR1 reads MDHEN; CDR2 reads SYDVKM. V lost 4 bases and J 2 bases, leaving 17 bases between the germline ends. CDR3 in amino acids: CASSSLSSGRNYGYTF. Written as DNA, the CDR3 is TGTGCCAGCAGTTCTCTCTCGTCAGGGCGGAACTATGGCTACACCTTC.

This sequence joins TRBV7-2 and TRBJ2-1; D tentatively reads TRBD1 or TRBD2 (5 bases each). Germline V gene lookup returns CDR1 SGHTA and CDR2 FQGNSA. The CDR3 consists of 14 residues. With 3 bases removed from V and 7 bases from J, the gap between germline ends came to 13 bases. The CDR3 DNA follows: TGTGCCAGCAGCTTCCTTGGGGGAGTGAATGAGCAGTTCTTC. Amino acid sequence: CASSFLGGVNEQFF.

CDR3 loop: CASSYGREKLFF. The CDR3 DNA reads as TGTGCCAGCAGCTACGGTCGTGAAAAACTGTTTTTT. The chain links TRBV7-9 to TRBJ1-4; no reliable D call. The CDR3 has 12 amino acids. V dropped 4 bases and J dropped 7 bases, with 7 bases sitting between them. CDR1 and CDR2 from the germline V gene are SEHNR and FQNEAQ (reference sequence).

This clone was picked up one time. The DNA for the CDR3 is TGTGCCAGCAGCTTGGGGAGGGCAGGGTCGGTCACCGGGGAGCTGTTTTTT. Translation gives CASSLGRAGSVTGELFF. J is TRBJ2-2 and V is TRBV5-6; D possibly corresponds to TRBD2 (6 bases). Germline V gene sequence: CDR1 SGHDT, CDR2 YYEEEE. The CDR3 is 17 residues long. The V and J ends lost 0 bases and 4 bases respectively, with 16 bases between them.

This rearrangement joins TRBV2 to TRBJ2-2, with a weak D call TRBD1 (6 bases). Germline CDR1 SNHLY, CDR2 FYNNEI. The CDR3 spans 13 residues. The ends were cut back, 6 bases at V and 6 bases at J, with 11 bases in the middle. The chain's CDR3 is CASRTGNAGELFF. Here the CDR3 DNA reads TGTGCCAGCAGGACAGGAAACGCCGGGGAGCTGTTTTTT.

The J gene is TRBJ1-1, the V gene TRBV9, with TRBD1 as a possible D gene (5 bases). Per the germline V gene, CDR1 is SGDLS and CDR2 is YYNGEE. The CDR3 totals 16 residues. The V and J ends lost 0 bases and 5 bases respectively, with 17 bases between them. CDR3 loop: CASSVGGAGVETEAFF. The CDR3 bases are TGTGCCAGCAGCGTAGGAGGGGCCGGGGTAGAAACTGAAGCTTTCTTT.

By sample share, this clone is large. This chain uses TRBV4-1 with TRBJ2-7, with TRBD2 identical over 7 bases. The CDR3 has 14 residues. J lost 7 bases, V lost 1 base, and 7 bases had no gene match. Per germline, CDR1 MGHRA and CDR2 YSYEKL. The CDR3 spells CASSQGLGLVEQYF. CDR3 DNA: TGCGCCAGCAGCCAAGGTTTAGGACTAGTTGAGCAGTACTTC.

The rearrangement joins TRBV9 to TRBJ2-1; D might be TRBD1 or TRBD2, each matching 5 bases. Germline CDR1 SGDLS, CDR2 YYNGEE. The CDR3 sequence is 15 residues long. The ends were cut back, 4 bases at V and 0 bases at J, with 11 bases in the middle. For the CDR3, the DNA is TGTGCCAGCAGCTTGACAGCGGTCTCCTACAATGAGCAGTTCTTC. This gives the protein CASSLTAVSYNEQFF. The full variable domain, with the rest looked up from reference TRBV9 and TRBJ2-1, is DSGVTQTPKHLITATGQRVTLRCSPRSGDLSVYWYQQSLDQGLQFLIQYYNGEERAKGNILERFSAQQFPDLHSELNLSSLELGDSALYFCASSLTAVSYNEQFFGPGTRLTVL.

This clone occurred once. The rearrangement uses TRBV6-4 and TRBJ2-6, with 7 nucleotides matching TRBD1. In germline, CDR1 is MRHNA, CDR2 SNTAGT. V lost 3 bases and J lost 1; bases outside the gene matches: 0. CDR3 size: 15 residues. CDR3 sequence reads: CASSETGSGANVLTF. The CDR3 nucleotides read TGTGCCAGCAGTGAGACAGGGTCTGGGGCCAACGTCCTGACTTTC.

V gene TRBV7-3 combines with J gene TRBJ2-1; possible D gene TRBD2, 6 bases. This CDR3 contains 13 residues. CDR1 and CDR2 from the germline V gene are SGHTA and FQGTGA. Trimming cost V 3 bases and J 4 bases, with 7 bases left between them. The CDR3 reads CASSFGLYNEQFF. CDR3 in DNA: TGTGCCAGCAGCTTTGGACTATACAATGAGCAGTTCTTC.

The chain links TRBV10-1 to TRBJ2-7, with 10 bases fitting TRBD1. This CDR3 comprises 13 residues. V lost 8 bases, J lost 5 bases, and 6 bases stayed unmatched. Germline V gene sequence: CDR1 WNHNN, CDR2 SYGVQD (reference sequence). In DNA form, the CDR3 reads TGCGCCAGCGCTCGGGACAGGGGTCACGAGCAGTACTTC. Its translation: CASARDRGHEQYF.

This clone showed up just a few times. The CDR3 DNA follows: TGTGCCAGCAGCCAACAGGGTTACGAGCAGTACTTC. Translating it yields CASSQQGYEQYF. The chain joins TRBV14 to TRBJ2-7; possible D gene TRBD1, 5 bases. The CDR3 is made up of 12 amino acids. CDR1 is SGHDN, CDR2 FVKESK, per germline. The V end was cut by 2 bases, the J end by 4 bases, with 6 bases between.

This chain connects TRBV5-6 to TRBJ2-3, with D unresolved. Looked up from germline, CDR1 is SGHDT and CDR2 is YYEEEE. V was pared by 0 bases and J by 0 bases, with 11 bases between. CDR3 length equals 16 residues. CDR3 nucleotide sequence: TGTGCCAGCAGCTTGGAAGGGAACAGTAGCACAGATACGCAGTATTTT. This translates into CASSLEGNSSTDTQYF.